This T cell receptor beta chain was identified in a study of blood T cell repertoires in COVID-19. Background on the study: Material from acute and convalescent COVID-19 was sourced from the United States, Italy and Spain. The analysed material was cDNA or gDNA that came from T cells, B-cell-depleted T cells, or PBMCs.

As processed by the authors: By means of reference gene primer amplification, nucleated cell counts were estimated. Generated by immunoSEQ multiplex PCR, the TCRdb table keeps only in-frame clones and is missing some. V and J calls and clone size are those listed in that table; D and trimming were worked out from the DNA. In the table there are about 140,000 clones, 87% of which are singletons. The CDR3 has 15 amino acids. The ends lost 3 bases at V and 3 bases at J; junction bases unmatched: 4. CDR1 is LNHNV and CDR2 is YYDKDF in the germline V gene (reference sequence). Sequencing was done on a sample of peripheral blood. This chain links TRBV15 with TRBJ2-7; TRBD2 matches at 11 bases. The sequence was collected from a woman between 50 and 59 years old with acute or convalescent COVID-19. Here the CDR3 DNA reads TGTGCCACCAGCAGCCAGGGACTAGCGGACTACGAGCAGTACTTC. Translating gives CATSSQGLADYEQYF.